This T cell receptor beta chain was sequenced in a study of T cells in Graves' hyperthyroidism and ophthalmopathy. The V end lost 3 bases, the J end lost 6 bases, and 5 bases lay between the germline ends. The V gene's germline CDR1 is DFQATT and CDR2 SNEGSKA (reference sequence). CDR3 length: 11 amino acids. Amplified TCR beta CDR3 regions came from RNA transcripts. Primed by the HTBI set, a first-round RT-PCR was run on the TCR CDR3. TCRdb reprocessed the multiplex PCR reads with MiXCR, giving one entry per CDR3 protein. The table has around 600,000 distinct CDR3 sequences, around 13% seen once; the top ten hold 12%.

The V and J genes are TRBV20-1 and TRBJ2-2, with D unresolved. This clonotype was obtained from a woman aged 50 to 60 with Graves' ophthalmopathy. Sequenced material: blood. CDR3 loop: CSASFPGELFF. DNA of the CDR3: TGCAGTGCTAGTTTCCCCGGGGAGCTGTTTTTT.